A single sample is the source of the 27 T cell receptor beta chains below, sequenced in a study of T cell repertoires in cytomegalovirus infection. One entry per CDR3 protein, called by TCRdb with MiXCR from the reads. There are fewer than 200,000 distinct CDR3 sequences in the sample; more than 9% occur only once, and about 5% lies in the top ten. Specimen: PBMCs. The origin of the receptors is a human donor in good health (CMV status not recorded). Some clones in this sample may be carry-over from other donors' samples.

V and J are TRBV12-3 or TRBV12-4 and TRBJ2-2, with unresolved D. There are 11 residues in the CDR3. Trimming shortened V by 7 bases and J by 13 bases, and 13 bases separated the two germline ends. DNA of the CDR3: TGTGCCAGCAAGACGGCCGCGACGCTGTTTTTT. Its translation: CASKTAATLFF.

This clonotype was found many times. This chain's CDR3 is CASSLVAGQGAGYTF. The CDR3 nucleotides read TGTGCCAGCAGCTTAGTGGCCGGACAGGGCGCTGGCTACACCTTC. The chain links TRBV7-2 to TRBJ1-2; 8 bases are shared with TRBD1. This CDR3 region has 15 residues. Trimming at V came to 1 base and at J to 7 bases, leaving 8 bases not matched to a gene. Germline V CDR1 and CDR2: SGHTA, FQGNSA.

The chain couples TRBV7-3 to TRBJ2-3, with D possibly being TRBD1 (6 bases). V shed 9 bases and J shed 1 base, with 11 bases lying between them. Germline assignment: CDR1 SGHTA and CDR2 FQGTGA. The CDR3 length is 13 residues. The CDR3 nucleotides are TGTGCCAGAGACAGGCGACGCACAGATACGCAGTATTTT. Its translation is CARDRRRTDTQYF.

This clonotype was observed a handful of times. The V gene is TRBV19, the J gene TRBJ2-2; no clear D gene. Germline CDR1 is LNHDA and CDR2 is SQIVND (reference sequence). V was clipped by 0 bases and J by 4 bases, with 6 bases between them. The CDR3 is 14 amino acids. CDR3 DNA sequence: TGTGCCAGTAGTATAGATATCCCCACCGGGGAGCTGTTTTTT. It codes for CASSIDIPTGELFF.

The gene calls are TRBV14 and TRBJ1-4; D gene ambiguous. This CDR3 has 14 amino acids. V shed 4 bases and J shed 1 base, with 7 bases lying between them. Per germline, CDR1 SGHDN and CDR2 FVKESK. DNA of the CDR3: TGTGCCAGCAGCCCGAGGCTAACTAATGAAAAACTGTTTTTT. This translates into CASSPRLTNEKLFF. The complete variable domain, with remaining parts taken from reference TRBV14 and TRBJ1-4, reads EAGVTQFPSHSVIEKGQTVTLRCDPISGHDNLYWYRRVMGKEIKFLLHFVKESKQDESGMPNNRFLAERTGGTYSTLKVQPAELEDSGVYFCASSPRLTNEKLFFGSGTQLSVL.

This clonotype was seen at least ten times. The rearrangement joins TRBV20-1 to TRBJ1-1; 9 nucleotides align to TRBD1. This CDR3 has 15 amino acids. Looked up from germline, CDR1 is DFQATT and CDR2 is SNEGSKA (reference sequence). J was trimmed by 4 bases and V by 6 bases; bases with no gene match: 12. CDR3 nucleotides: TGCAGTGCCCCACAAACAGGGGGCGCTGGCACTGAAGCTTTCTTT. This encodes CSAPQTGGAGTEAFF.

This clonotype was seen just once. This chain joins TRBV28 and TRBJ2-4; 15 positions agree with TRBD2. The junction had 10 bases not matched to a gene; V was cut back by 6 bases and J by 7 bases. Germline V CDR1 and CDR2: MDHEN, SYDVKM. The CDR3 is 17 amino acids. CDR3 loop: CASRDRGTSGRRNIQYF. The CDR3 coding sequence is TGTGCCAGCAGGGACCGAGGGACTAGCGGGAGGAGGAACATTCAGTACTTC. Variable domain in full (rest from reference TRBV28 and TRBJ2-4): DVKVTQSSRYLVKRTGEKVFLECVQDMDHENMFWYRQDPGLGLRLIYFSYDVKMKEKGDIPEGYSVSREKKERFSLILESASTNQTSMYLCASRDRGTSGRRNIQYFGAGTRLSVL.

This clonotype was recorded at least ten times. The rearrangement joins TRBV7-2 to TRBJ1-1, with TRBD1 as a possible D gene (5 bases). The germline gives CDR1 SGHTA, CDR2 FQGNSA. V dropped 4 bases and J dropped 0 bases, with 15 bases sitting between them. This CDR3 has 16 residues. CDR3 in amino acids: CASSSPPGPLNTEAFF. CDR3 sequence (DNA): TGTGCCAGCAGCTCACCTCCGGGACCCTTGAACACTGAAGCTTTCTTT.

Ten or more counts support this clonotype. The rearrangement uses TRBV28 and TRBJ1-2; TRBD1 is a possible D gene (6 bases). Germline loops: CDR1 MDHEN, CDR2 SYDVKM. This CDR3 contains 14 residues. Trimming left V 5 bases short and J 3 bases short, with 13 bases between. Here the CDR3 reads CASSEGQNDYGYTF. The CDR3 DNA reads TGTGCCAGCAGTGAAGGACAGAATGACTATGGCTACACCTTC.

This clonotype was observed many times. The V gene is TRBV27, the J gene TRBJ1-1, with D possibly TRBD1 on 5 matching bases. V lost 5 bases and J lost 7, with 11 bases in between. The V gene's germline CDR1 is MNHEY and CDR2 SMNVEV (reference sequence). The CDR3 length is 12 residues. DNA for the CDR3: TGTGCCAGCAGTGAACGGGGGGTTGAAGCTTTCTTT. Amino acids: CASSERGVEAFF.

This chain connects TRBV2 to TRBJ1-6; 10 bases align to TRBD1. The ends lost 7 bases at V and 9 bases at J; junction bases unmatched: 6. CDR3 length: 14 amino acids. Germline CDR1 and CDR2: SNHLY and FYNNEI. Here the CDR3 reads CASKKDRGLSPLHF. DNA of the CDR3: TGTGCCAGCAAGAAAGACAGGGGGCTTTCACCCCTCCACTTT.

This clonotype appeared many times. The rearrangement uses TRBV7-2 and TRBJ2-5; D remains unclear. There are 14 residues in the CDR3. Germline V CDR1 and CDR2: SGHTA, FQGNSA. The V gene lost 3 bases and the J gene lost 5 bases, with 13 bases spanning the gap. CDR3 nucleotides: TGTGCCAGCAGCTTTTCGAGCCGTCCGGAGACCCAGTACTTC. This gives the protein CASSFSSRPETQYF.

This clonotype has just a few counts. The V and J genes are TRBV6-1 and TRBJ1-5, with 9 positions matching TRBD1. The CDR3 runs 15 residues. Germline-derived CDR1 and CDR2 are MNHNS and SASEGT. The junction had 5 bases not matched to a gene; V was cut back by 1 base and J by 7 bases. This CDR3 reads CASSEETGGAQPQHF. CDR3 nucleotide sequence: TGTGCCAGCAGTGAAGAAACAGGGGGCGCGCAGCCCCAGCATTTT.

This clonotype was detected ten times or more. This chain connects TRBV25-1 to TRBJ2-2; D ambiguous. Trimming removed 2 bases from V and 6 bases from J, with 13 bases in between. CDR3 length: 15 amino acids. The V gene's germline CDR1 is MGHDK and CDR2 SYGVNS. The CDR3 region has the DNA TGTGCCAGCAGTGAAACGAGAGGAGTAGCCGGGGAGCTGTTTTTT. Its translation: CASSETRGVAGELFF.

The sample holds many counts of this clonotype. Mismatch with germline at one junction end may stem from a read error. This chain connects TRBV7-7 to TRBJ2-2, with TRBD2 matching over 8 bases. CDR1 SSHAT and CDR2 FNYEAQ come from the germline V gene (reference sequence). CDR3 size: 16 residues. The CDR3 bases are TGTGCTAGCAGCTCCCGCCAAGCGGGAGCCCCCGGGGAGCTGTTTTTT. Translating it yields CASSSRQAGAPGELFF.

This clonotype was observed many times. This chain uses TRBV2 with TRBJ2-1, with a weak D call TRBD2 (6 bases). Trimming stripped 4 bases from V and 0 bases from J, with 16 bases between. The CDR3 runs 17 residues. CDR1 is SNHLY, CDR2 FYNNEI, per germline. Here the CDR3 reads CASSGVGTFHSYNEQFF. As DNA, the CDR3 is TGTGCCAGCAGTGGAGTGGGGACTTTCCACTCCTACAATGAGCAGTTCTTC.

This clonotype was observed a handful of times. The rearrangement joins TRBV20-1 to TRBJ1-4, with 8 bases aligning to TRBD1. The J segment lost 12 bases and the V segment lost 2 bases, leaving 8 bases of the junction unmatched. Germline V gives CDR1 DFQATT, CDR2 SNEGSKA (reference sequence). The CDR3 has 13 residues. CDR3 DNA: TGCAGTGCTAGATGGGACAGGCCGAGCGAACTGTTTTTT. Translation: CSARWDRPSELFF.

This clonotype was observed at least ten times. The gene calls are TRBV19 and TRBJ1-5; no clear D. Germline values: CDR1 LNHDA, CDR2 SQIVND (reference sequence). The length of the CDR3 is 17 residues. Trimming removed 6 bases from V and 3 bases from J, with 21 bases in between. Here the CDR3 DNA reads TGTGCCAGTAGAGTAAGATGGACCGGATCTGACAATCAGCCCCAGCATTTT. Translating gives CASRVRWTGSDNQPQHF.

This clonotype was seen a handful of times. V gene TRBV9 combines with J gene TRBJ1-2; 8 nucleotides agree with TRBD1. J was trimmed by 4 bases and V by 4 bases; bases with no gene match: 3. The CDR3 has 13 residues. Germline CDR1 SGDLS, CDR2 YYNGEE. This CDR3 reads CASSSDRAYGYTF. CDR3 in DNA: TGTGCCAGCAGCTCGGACAGGGCCTATGGCTACACCTTC.

The V gene is TRBV15, the J gene TRBJ2-2; 10 positions match TRBD2. Germline-derived CDR1 and CDR2 are LNHNV and YYDKDF (reference sequence). The CDR3 runs to 15 residues. The V and J ends lost 1 base and 7 bases, in that order; junction bases with no gene match: 3. The CDR3 sequence is CATSRALAGDGELFF. DNA for the CDR3: TGTGCCACCAGCAGAGCGCTAGCGGGAGACGGGGAGCTGTTTTTT.

The chain links TRBV29-1 to TRBJ2-7; D gene uncertain. Germline loops: CDR1 SQVTM, CDR2 ANQGSEA. The CDR3 is made up of 11 amino acids. V shed 7 bases and J shed 1 base, with 8 bases lying between them. CDR3 in amino acids: CSALKSYEQYF. As DNA, the CDR3 is TGCAGCGCCCTGAAGTCCTACGAGCAGTACTTC.

This clonotype has just a few counts. The V call is TRBV20-1, the J call TRBJ2-2, with TRBD1 matching 8 bases. CDR3 length: 15 residues. Trimming removed 3 bases from V and 0 bases from J; junction bases left unmatched: 3. Germline CDR1 is DFQATT and CDR2 is SNEGSKA (reference sequence). The CDR3 coding sequence is TGCAGTGCTAGTGCGACAGGGGCGAACACCGGGGAGCTGTTTTTT. Translation: CSASATGANTGELFF.

A single count supports this clonotype. This clone may be a read error of a much larger clone one base away. V and J are TRBV28 and TRBJ1-5; a possible D gene is TRBD1 (5 bases). The CDR3 has 14 amino acids. V gave up 6 bases and J gave up 11 bases, with 20 bases separating them. Germline CDR1 reads MDHEN; CDR2 reads SYDVKM. The CDR3 sequence: CASSSGVRGQSQHF. The CDR3 region has the DNA TGTGCCAGCAGCAGTGGGGTCCGGGGCCAGTCCCAGCATTTT.

This clonotype has a handful of counts. The chain joins TRBV7-9 to TRBJ1-4, with 9 bases matching TRBD1. CDR3 length: 17 amino acids. J gave up 0 bases and V 2 bases, and 4 bases lay outside the gene matches. CDR1 and CDR2 from the germline V gene are SEHNR and FQNEAQ (reference sequence). DNA for the CDR3: TGTGCCAGCAGCTTACTGACAGGGGGGACAACTAATGAAAAACTGTTTTTT. Translation: CASSLLTGGTTNEKLFF.

This clonotype was picked up many times. This chain joins TRBV7-2 and TRBJ1-2; perhaps TRBD1 as D (6 bases). Germline assignment: CDR1 SGHTA and CDR2 FQGNSA. The ends were cut back, 0 bases at V and 8 bases at J, with 13 bases in the middle. This CDR3 has 14 amino acids. The CDR3: CASSLAQGSGGYTF. The CDR3 DNA reads TGTGCCAGCAGCTTAGCACAGGGTTCGGGGGGCTACACCTTC.

This clonotype was seen many times. The V and J genes are TRBV18 and TRBJ2-6; 10 bases agree with TRBD1. V gave up 2 bases and J gave up 0 bases; unmatched junction bases: 4. The germline V gene has CDR1 KGHSH and CDR2 LQKENI. The CDR3 spans 18 residues. This CDR3 is CASSPAGTGVSGANVLTF. The CDR3 nucleotides are TGTGCCAGCTCACCAGCCGGGACAGGGGTCTCTGGGGCCAACGTCCTGACTTTC.

This chain uses TRBV28 with TRBJ2-3; 10 nucleotides line up with TRBD2. Per the germline V gene, CDR1 is MDHEN and CDR2 is SYDVKM. With 8 bases clipped from V and 7 bases from J, the junction kept 9 bases outside the gene matches. The CDR3 is made up of 14 amino acids. Here the CDR3 DNA reads TGTGCCAGCGAGTCTAGCGGGAGTGCTAATACGCAGTATTTT. Translation: CASESSGSANTQYF.